Described below is a single T cell receptor (beta chain) sequence and its context. The CDR3 is 15 residues long. Germline values: CDR1 MDHEN, CDR2 SYDVKM. Trimming removed 6 bases from V and 7 bases from J, with 22 bases in between. The sample is drawn from a study of PD-L1 blockade in urothelial cancer. Study-level background: Prior exposure to chemotherapy in patients amounted to 0 to 3 regimens received. At 6 weeks and at 3 weeks (second dose) after treatment start, blood was analyzed.

Synthetic analogs of TCR templates were spiked into every PCR. TCRdb's copy holds only in-frame clones and misses some; the assay was immunoSEQ multiplex PCR. The sample lists around 110,000 clones, 75% to 90% seen once, with 1.5% to 2% in the top ten. Regarding time point: peripheral blood 6 weeks after treatment start. Locally advanced or metastatic urothelial carcinoma affected all patients. V is TRBV28 and J is TRBJ2-7; D might be TRBD2 (7 bases). The starting material was PBMCs, obtained around atezolizumab (anti-PD-L1) treatment. This TCR was sampled from a man aged 55 to 70 with urothelial cancer. The CDR3 DNA follows: TGTGCCAGCAGCCGAGGGGGGGGCTGGGGGAGTGAGCAGTACTTC. It yields the protein CASSRGGGWGSEQYF.